Following are 13 T cell receptor beta chains from one sample sequenced in a study of blood T cell repertoires in COVID-19. Sequenced by immunoSEQ multiplex PCR; TCRdb stores in-frame clones only, minus some. Of more than 200,000 clones listed, around 84% are singletons. The specimen was PBMCs or T cells enriched from blood (not recorded which). All receptors come from a man in his forties who had recovered from COVID-19.

The V call is TRBV10-1, the J call TRBJ2-3, with unresolved D. This CDR3 is built from 16 residues. The germline CDR1 and CDR2 sequences are WNHNN and SYGVQD (reference sequence). The germline V and J ends were trimmed by 0 bases and 1 base, with 11 bases remaining between them. The CDR3 nucleotides are TGCGCCAGCAGTGAGTCGAACCACTTTCGCACAGATACGCAGTATTTT. As protein: CASSESNHFRTDTQYF.

The chain recombines TRBV5-1 with TRBJ1-4; TRBD1 aligns across 8 bases. With V trimmed by 7 bases and J by 3 bases, 5 bases remained unmatched. The CDR3 extends over 14 amino acids. Looked up from germline, CDR1 is SGHRS and CDR2 is YFSETQ. The DNA for the CDR3 is TGCGCCAGCGGACAGGGACGATCTAATGAAAAACTGTTTTTT. Its translation is CASGQGRSNEKLFF. Variable domain in full (rest from reference TRBV5-1 and TRBJ1-4): KAGVTQTPRYLIKTRGQQVTLSCSPISGHRSVSWYQQTPGQGLQFLFEYFSETQRNKGNFPGRFSGRQFSNSRSEMNVSTLELGDSALYLCASGQGRSNEKLFFGSGTQLSVL.

V gene TRBV3-1 (or the pseudogene TRBV3-2) combines with J gene TRBJ2-7; 9 bases fit TRBD2. There are 12 residues in the CDR3. V lost 5 bases, J lost 6 bases, and 2 bases stayed unmatched. Germline V CDR1 and CDR2: LGHDT, YNNKEL (reference sequence). The CDR3 spells CASSLTSGEQYF. The CDR3 DNA follows: TGTGCCAGCAGCTTGACTAGCGGCGAGCAGTACTTC.

The table lists this clone with a count of one. The chain uses TRBV3-1 (or the pseudogene TRBV3-2) and TRBJ2-7, with 8 bases identical to TRBD2. The CDR3 is 14 amino acids. With V trimmed by 3 bases and J by 7 bases, 8 bases remained unmatched. From germline, CDR1 is LGHDT and CDR2 YNNKEL (reference sequence). The CDR3 bases are TGTGCCAGCAGCCAGGGAGCGGGAGTGGAGGAGCAGTACTTC. Residues: CASSQGAGVEEQYF.

The rearrangement uses TRBV5-1 and TRBJ2-7; 9 bases are shared with TRBD1. The CDR3 extends over 15 amino acids. Trimming cost V 0 bases and J 4 bases; bases outside gene matches: 5. The germline gives CDR1 SGHRS, CDR2 YFSETQ. The CDR3 region has the DNA TGCGCCAGCAGCTTGGCGACAGGGGGGTTGTACGAGCAGTACTTC. Its protein is CASSLATGGLYEQYF. Filled out from reference TRBV5-1 and TRBJ2-7, the complete variable domain reads KAGVTQTPRYLIKTRGQQVTLSCSPISGHRSVSWYQQTPGQGLQFLFEYFSETQRNKGNFPGRFSGRQFSNSRSEMNVSTLELGDSALYLCASSLATGGLYEQYFGPGTRLTVT.

The chain has TRBV3-1 (or the pseudogene TRBV3-2) and TRBJ1-2, with 8 bases matching TRBD1. The CDR3 is 14 amino acids. The V gene end was trimmed by 5 bases and the J gene end by 3 bases; junction bases not matched to a gene: 5. Germline CDR1 is LGHDT and CDR2 is YNNKEL (reference sequence). CDR3 DNA: TGTGCCAGCAGCAACTTGACAGGGGACTATGGCTACACCTTC. It is translated as CASSNLTGDYGYTF.

V gene TRBV2 combines with J gene TRBJ2-7; no firm D call. Per germline, CDR1 SNHLY and CDR2 FYNNEI. With 1 base removed from V and 4 bases from J, the gap between germline ends came to 2 bases. This CDR3 is 11 amino acids long. The CDR3 sequence is CASSEVYEQYF. The CDR3 nucleotides are TGTGCCAGCAGTGAAGTATACGAGCAGTACTTC.

The chain has TRBV6-5 and TRBJ2-2; D is possibly TRBD2 (5 bases). V lost 6 bases, J lost 4 bases, and 12 bases lay in between. Germline V gives CDR1 MNHEY, CDR2 SVGAGI. The CDR3 totals 14 residues. CDR3 sequence reads: CASRGSRGTGELFF. For the CDR3, the DNA is TGTGCCAGCAGGGGGAGCCGGGGCACCGGGGAGCTGTTTTTT.

In this sample, this clone turned up a few times. The chain couples TRBV4-1 to TRBJ2-7; 9 nucleotides line up with TRBD2. Germline loops: CDR1 MGHRA, CDR2 YSYEKL. This CDR3 is 16 amino acids long. V lost 1 base and J lost 0; bases outside the gene matches: 4. CDR3 residues: CASSQGTSVSSYEQYF. The CDR3 DNA is TGCGCCAGCAGCCAAGGGACTAGCGTCAGCTCCTACGAGCAGTACTTC.

The genes are TRBV7-8 and TRBJ2-7, with 7 bases aligning to TRBD1. Per the germline V gene, CDR1 is SGHVS and CDR2 is FQNEAQ. V shed 6 bases and J 6 bases; nucleotides not matched to a gene: 8. The CDR3 covers 13 residues. Here the CDR3 DNA reads TGTGCCAGCAGGGACAGGTTCTGGCCCGAGCAGTACTTC. Translated, it gives CASRDRFWPEQYF.

This chain links TRBV30 with TRBJ1-2; possible D gene TRBD1, 5 bases. This CDR3 region has 12 residues. Germline CDR1 is GTSNPN and CDR2 is SVGIG (reference sequence). The V end was cut by 2 bases, the J end by 4 bases, with 8 bases between. CDR3 bases: TGTGCCTGGAGTCCCGGGGGCTATGGCTACACCTTC. This translates into CAWSPGGYGYTF.

V gene TRBV5-1 combines with J gene TRBJ1-1; D is undetermined. V lost 4 bases and J lost 5, with 12 bases in between. This CDR3 is 13 amino acids long. Germline V gene lookup returns CDR1 SGHRS and CDR2 YFSETQ. As DNA, the CDR3 is TGCGCCAGCAGCACGGACGGAGGGACTGAAGCTTTCTTT. Residues: CASSTDGGTEAFF.

The chain carries TRBV2 and TRBJ2-5, with TRBD2 identical over 11 bases. The CDR3 runs to 16 residues. The germline V gene encodes CDR1 SNHLY and CDR2 FYNNEI. J gave up 5 bases and V 5 bases, and 10 bases lay outside the gene matches. The CDR3 region has the DNA TGTGCCAGCAGTCGGAAGTTAGCGGGAGGGTCGGAGACCCAGTACTTC. As protein: CASSRKLAGGSETQYF.